What follows are 28 T cell receptor beta chains derived from one specimen sequenced in a study of T-cell reconstitution after alpha-beta-depleted transplantation in children. Unique molecular identifiers tagged the TCRbeta library. TCRdb called the PCR reads again in MiXCR, with one record for every CDR3 protein. This sample has around 450,000 distinct CDR3 sequences, with 10% found just once. Material: PBMCs, obtained before TCRalphabeta/CD19-depleted stem cell transplant. Receptor source: a child under 10 years old with inherited bone marrow failure, due to receive a stem cell transplant.

This clonotype showed up many times. This sequence joins TRBV28 and TRBJ2-1, with a possible D match to TRBD1 (6 bases). CDR1 is MDHEN and CDR2 is SYDVKM in the germline V gene. The CDR3 loop spans 15 amino acids. V was shortened by 8 bases and J by 3 bases, with 17 bases between the two germline ends. CDR3 protein: CASGQQGTVYNEQFF. In DNA, the CDR3 is TGTGCCAGCGGCCAACAGGGAACGGTCTACAATGAGCAGTTCTTC.

At least ten counts were recorded for this clonotype. The chain uses TRBV20-1 and TRBJ1-2; D remains unclear. V lost 6 bases, J lost 8 bases, and 13 bases lay in between. Germline V gene data show CDR1 as DFQATT and CDR2 as SNEGSKA (reference sequence). The CDR3 is 11 amino acids. In nucleotides, the CDR3 is TGCAGTGCGAACGGATTATGGGGCTACACCTTC. Protein product: CSANGLWGYTF.

This clonotype was seen repeatedly, ten times or more. V usage is TRBV29-1 and J usage is TRBJ2-3, with unresolved D. The CDR3 has 15 residues. Germline V CDR1 and CDR2: SQVTM, ANQGSEA. V dropped 6 bases and J dropped 0 bases, with 16 bases sitting between them. CDR3 nucleotides: TGCAGCGTCCTCGTTTGGGCATTTAGCACAGATACGCAGTATTTT. Encoded protein: CSVLVWAFSTDTQYF.

This clonotype showed up many times. The chain employs TRBV12-3 or TRBV12-4 and TRBJ2-1, with TRBD2 identical over 9 bases. Trimming took 3 bases from V and 7 from J; bases not matched to a gene: 4. The CDR3 sequence is 14 residues long. The DNA of the CDR3 is TGTGCCAGCAGTTTCGGCCTAGCGGGAAATGAGCAGTTCTTC. Its protein is CASSFGLAGNEQFF.

There are many counts of this clonotype. This sequence joins TRBV5-5 and TRBJ2-5; the D is unclear. Germline CDR1 reads SGHKS; CDR2 reads YYEKEE (reference sequence). V dropped 0 bases and J dropped 5 bases, with 8 bases sitting between them. This CDR3 has 13 amino acids. The DNA of the CDR3 is TGTGCCAGCAGCTTGGACAGCTGGGAGACCCAGTACTTC. It specifies CASSLDSWETQYF.

This clonotype was detected ten times or more. J is TRBJ2-2 and V is TRBV29-1, with unresolved D. The V gene's germline CDR1 is SQVTM and CDR2 ANQGSEA. The CDR3 has 13 residues. Trimming took off 3 bases at V and 2 bases at J, with 7 bases between the two ends. Here the CDR3 reads CSVDARNTGELFF. CDR3 nucleotides: TGCAGCGTTGATGCGCGTAACACCGGGGAGCTGTTTTTT.

The J gene is TRBJ1-5, the V gene TRBV19; D is undetermined. This CDR3 region has 13 residues. V dropped 7 bases and J dropped 4 bases, with 11 bases sitting between them. Germline values: CDR1 LNHDA, CDR2 SQIVND (reference sequence). The CDR3 sequence is CASTWVDNQPQHF. CDR3 in DNA: TGTGCCAGTACGTGGGTTGATAATCAGCCCCAGCATTTT.

This clonotype was observed at least ten times. The V and J genes are TRBV20-1 and TRBJ1-5; D not resolved. V was shortened by 4 bases and J by 3 bases, with 16 bases between the two germline ends. Per the germline V gene, CDR1 is DFQATT and CDR2 is SNEGSKA (reference sequence). This CDR3 has 15 residues. CDR3 residues: CSAILGPEFNQPQHF. The DNA of the CDR3 is TGCAGTGCTATTTTAGGGCCAGAGTTCAATCAGCCCCAGCATTTT.

At least ten counts were recorded for this clonotype. The CDR3 bases are TGTGCCAGCAGCTTAGGACTAGCGGGGAATCCTCTGTACAATGAGCAGTTCTTC. Encoded protein: CASSLGLAGNPLYNEQFF. The chain recombines TRBV7-8 with TRBJ2-1, with TRBD2 matching 11 bases. Trimming cost V 1 base and J 4 bases; bases outside gene matches: 9. The CDR3 length is 18 residues. Germline V CDR1 and CDR2: SGHVS, FQNEAQ.

This clonotype was observed at least ten times. The chain has TRBV20-1 and TRBJ2-1; no reliable D call. Germline-derived CDR1 and CDR2 are DFQATT and SNEGSKA (reference sequence). V dropped 3 bases and J dropped 7 bases, with 4 bases sitting between them. The length of the CDR3 is 10 residues. As DNA, the CDR3 is TGCAGTGCTAGCAGGAATGAGCAGTTCTTC. Protein product: CSASRNEQFF.

This clonotype was seen repeatedly, ten times or more. The rearrangement joins TRBV12-3 or TRBV12-4 to TRBJ2-3; the match to TRBD2 covers 8 bases. CDR3 length: 15 amino acids. With 3 bases clipped from V and 3 bases from J, the junction kept 5 bases outside the gene matches. CDR3 DNA: TGTGCCAGCAGTTTCCGCACTAGCGGTACAGATACGCAGTATTTT. It is translated as CASSFRTSGTDTQYF.

J is TRBJ2-7 and V is TRBV27; 8 nucleotides align to TRBD2. The CDR3 is 15 residues long. J lost 5 bases, V lost 6 bases, and 12 bases had no gene match. Germline values: CDR1 MNHEY, CDR2 SMNVEV (reference sequence). The CDR3 reads CASSPSGGGMHEQYF. CDR3 bases: TGTGCCAGCAGCCCCAGCGGGGGCGGGATGCACGAGCAGTACTTC.

This clonotype was counted many times. V is TRBV27 and J is TRBJ1-2; 9 bases are a match to TRBD1. After removal of 6 bases from V and 5 bases from J, the junction contained 7 bases not matched to a gene. CDR1 is MNHEY and CDR2 is SMNVEV in the germline V gene (reference sequence). CDR3 length: 14 amino acids. The CDR3 DNA is TGTGCCAGCAGCCTGACAGGGGGAGGATATGGCTACACCTTC. This sequence encodes CASSLTGGGYGYTF.

This clonotype was picked up many times. This chain connects TRBV12-3 or TRBV12-4 to TRBJ2-1; D call uncertain. V was trimmed by 6 bases and J by 3 bases, leaving 12 bases between them. This CDR3 has 14 residues. CDR3 bases: TGTGCCAGCAGGCCCCCGGGTCTCTACAATGAGCAGTTCTTC. This sequence encodes CASRPPGLYNEQFF.

This clonotype was observed many times. This sequence joins TRBV7-2 and TRBJ2-1, with D unclear. Between the trimmed V and J ends, which lost 5 bases and 1 base, there was a span of 15 bases. The CDR3 is made up of 16 amino acids. CDR1 and CDR2 from the germline V gene are SGHTA and FQGNSA. CDR3 coding DNA: TGTGCCAGCAGCCCACAATCACCAAGATCCTACAATGAGCAGTTCTTC. Translation gives CASSPQSPRSYNEQFF.

V and J are TRBV11-2 and TRBJ2-7, with 7 bases matching TRBD2. Looked up from germline, CDR1 is SGHAT and CDR2 is FQNNGV. After removal of 5 bases from V and 2 bases from J, the junction contained 6 bases not matched to a gene. This CDR3 comprises 14 residues. CDR3 amino acids: CASSPMAGAYEQYF. CDR3 DNA sequence: TGTGCCAGCAGCCCCATGGCGGGAGCCTACGAGCAGTACTTC.

This clonotype was counted many times. This rearrangement joins TRBV15 to TRBJ2-2, with D possibly being TRBD1 (5 bases). From germline, CDR1 is LNHNV and CDR2 YYDKDF (reference sequence). The CDR3 has 15 amino acids. Trimming took 0 bases from V and 6 from J, leaving 11 bases between them. The DNA of the CDR3 is TGTGCCACCAGCAGAGATCAGGGATTTTCCGGGGAGCTGTTTTTT. Protein: CATSRDQGFSGELFF.

This clonotype showed up many times. The chain has TRBV7-2 and TRBJ2-1; D not resolved. The V and J ends lost 1 base and 0 bases respectively, with 7 bases between them. The CDR3 consists of 15 residues. In germline, CDR1 is SGHTA, CDR2 FQGNSA. CDR3 protein: CASSLVVSSYNEQFF. In nucleotides, the CDR3 is TGTGCCAGCAGCTTAGTGGTAAGCTCCTACAATGAGCAGTTCTTC.

The V and J genes are TRBV20-1 and TRBJ2-7, with D tentatively TRBD2 (5 bases). Germline V gene data show CDR1 as DFQATT and CDR2 as SNEGSKA (reference sequence). CDR3 length equals 14 residues. Trimming left V 0 bases short and J 1 base short, with 10 bases between. CDR3 in amino acids: CSARDLALSYEQYF. The DNA of the CDR3 is TGCAGTGCTAGAGATCTAGCCCTATCCTACGAGCAGTACTTC.

The table lists this clonotype with many counts. The chain couples TRBV20-1 to TRBJ2-7; 7 bases are shared with TRBD1. The CDR3 loop spans 15 amino acids. J gave up 6 bases and V 0 bases, and 11 bases lay outside the gene matches. CDR1 is DFQATT, CDR2 SNEGSKA, per germline (reference sequence). CDR3 sequence: CSARDPETGLFEQYF. The CDR3 DNA reads as TGCAGTGCTAGAGATCCGGAGACAGGGCTTTTCGAGCAGTACTTC.

This sequence joins TRBV28 and TRBJ2-1; no clear D. The CDR3 is 12 residues long. With 11 bases removed from V and 5 bases from J, the gap between germline ends came to 13 bases. Germline CDR1 reads MDHEN; CDR2 reads SYDVKM. The CDR3: CASRAFNNEQFF. For the CDR3, the DNA is TGTGCCTCCCGTGCGTTTAACAATGAGCAGTTCTTC.

The chain has TRBV3-1 and TRBJ2-5; possibly TRBD1 for D (7 bases). V lost 0 bases to trimming and J lost 1 base, with 18 bases between them. Germline values: CDR1 LGHDT, CDR2 YNNKEL (reference sequence). There are 18 residues in the CDR3. DNA for the CDR3: TGTGCCAGCAGCCAAGATCGGAGGAGGGGGCGGCCCCAAGAGACCCAGTACTTC. Translating it yields CASSQDRRRGRPQETQYF.

Ten or more counts support this clonotype. The V gene is TRBV28, the J gene TRBJ2-3; perhaps D is TRBD1 or TRBD2 (5 bases each). Germline-derived CDR1 and CDR2 are MDHEN and SYDVKM. V was pared by 5 bases and J by 5 bases, with 11 bases between. This CDR3 contains 13 residues. The CDR3 DNA reads as TGTGCCAGCAGTCCACCGGGACGAGATACGCAGTATTTT. Its translation is CASSPPGRDTQYF.

J is TRBJ1-2 and V is TRBV20-1; D call uncertain. The germline gives CDR1 DFQATT, CDR2 SNEGSKA (reference sequence). There are 12 residues in the CDR3. Trimming took off 2 bases at V and 9 bases at J, with 13 bases between the two ends. This chain's CDR3 is CSARRGRSRYTF. In DNA, the CDR3 is TGCAGTGCTAGACGAGGCAGGTCGCGCTACACCTTC.

This clonotype was detected ten times or more. This sequence joins TRBV7-9 and TRBJ1-3, with D perhaps matching TRBD1 (5 bases). Germline V gives CDR1 SEHNR, CDR2 FQNEAQ (reference sequence). With 2 bases removed from V and 0 bases from J, the gap between germline ends came to 17 bases. The CDR3 is 18 amino acids. The CDR3 here is CASSLFGQGPSSGNTIYF. The CDR3 DNA reads TGTGCCAGCAGCTTATTCGGCCAGGGACCGAGCTCTGGAAACACCATATATTTT.

At least ten counts were recorded for this clonotype. The genes are TRBV12-3 or TRBV12-4 and TRBJ2-1; no clear D gene. V dropped 1 base and J dropped 6 bases, with 13 bases sitting between them. The CDR3 has 15 residues. The CDR3 nucleotides read TGTGCCAGCAGTTTAGGGGTTTTTGGATCCAATGAGCAGTTCTTC. This translates into CASSLGVFGSNEQFF.

This clonotype was detected many times. The chain links TRBV28 to TRBJ2-1, with D perhaps TRBD2 (5 bases). There are 13 residues in the CDR3. The V end lost 5 bases, the J end lost 8 bases, and 13 bases lay between the germline ends. The germline V gene has CDR1 MDHEN and CDR2 SYDVKM. CDR3 nucleotide sequence: TGTGCCAGCAGTCCCGGGGTAGCTCATGAGCAGTTCTTC. It translates to CASSPGVAHEQFF.

This clonotype occurred many times. This chain connects TRBV24-1 to TRBJ1-2; no definite D call. CDR3 size: 11 residues. Germline V gene lookup returns CDR1 KGHDR and CDR2 SFDVKD. V gave up 7 bases and J gave up 10 bases, with 12 bases separating them. CDR3 sequence (DNA): TGTGCCACCAGCTCAGACGGGTACTACACCTTC. This sequence encodes CATSSDGYYTF.